This entry lists 20 T cell receptor beta chains sequenced from one sample in a study of blood T cell repertoires in COVID-19. Repertoires were generated with immunoSEQ multiplex PCR, while TCRdb's copy carries only in-frame clones and drops some. The top ten clones hold approximately 6.1% of a sample with more than 110,000 clones, about four fifths of them seen once. The sequenced sample was peripheral blood. The source of these receptors is a human donor in a cohort sampled during active COVID-19.

This rearrangement joins TRBV6-1 to TRBJ2-6; D gene ambiguous. The germline gives CDR1 MNHNS, CDR2 SASEGT. V was clipped by 3 bases and J by 0 bases, with 3 bases between them. The length of the CDR3 is 14 residues. Written as DNA, the CDR3 is TGTGCCAGCAGTGACAACTCTGGGGCCAACGTCCTGACTTTC. Protein sequence: CASSDNSGANVLTF.

J is TRBJ2-7 and V is TRBV7-2; D might be TRBD1 (6 bases). This CDR3 contains 14 residues. With 2 bases removed from V and 7 bases from J, the gap between germline ends came to 15 bases. Germline CDR1 SGHTA, CDR2 FQGNSA. CDR3 in amino acids: CASSLRQGMSEQYF. CDR3 bases: TGTGCCAGCAGCTTACGGCAGGGGATGAGTGAGCAGTACTTC.

The chain uses TRBV7-9 and TRBJ1-1, with a weak D call TRBD1 (5 bases). Germline loops: CDR1 SEHNR, CDR2 FQNEAQ (reference sequence). This CDR3 region has 15 residues. Trimming took 5 bases from V and 1 from J, leaving 14 bases between them. For the CDR3, the DNA is TGTGCCAGCAGCCCGAACCTCAGGGAGAACACTGAAGCTTTCTTT. Its protein product is CASSPNLRENTEAFF.

The chain uses TRBV19 and TRBJ2-3; TRBD1 matches at 8 bases. CDR1 and CDR2 (germline): LNHDA, SQIVND (reference sequence). V trimming: 5 bases; J trimming: 5 bases; junction bases outside the gene matches: 6. The CDR3 covers 14 residues. CDR3 DNA sequence: TGTGCCAGTAGTCCCAGGGGGCAGGTAGATACGCAGTATTTT. Amino acid sequence: CASSPRGQVDTQYF.

The rearrangement links TRBV6-2 or TRBV6-3 to TRBJ2-3; 8 bases match TRBD1. The CDR3 has 14 amino acids. V lost 5 bases to trimming and J lost 5 bases; unmatched junction nucleotides: 6. From germline, CDR1 is MNHEY and CDR2 SVGEGT. DNA for the CDR3: TGTGCCAGCAGTACGGACAGGGACCGAGATACGCAGTATTTT. It codes for CASSTDRDRDTQYF.

This clone was counted a few times. The chain recombines TRBV19 with TRBJ1-5; D is unresolved. The V gene lost 0 bases and the J gene lost 7 bases, with 10 bases spanning the gap. The germline V gene has CDR1 LNHDA and CDR2 SQIVND (reference sequence). CDR3 length equals 14 residues. Here the CDR3 reads CASSIDLYPQPQHF. The CDR3 DNA reads as TGTGCCAGTAGTATAGACCTATACCCACAGCCCCAGCATTTT.

The chain has TRBV5-5 and TRBJ1-3; 8 bases align to TRBD1. J was trimmed by 0 bases and V by 0 bases; bases with no gene match: 2. Germline CDR1 SGHKS, CDR2 YYEKEE (reference sequence). The CDR3 contains 16 residues. CDR3 bases: TGTGCCAGCAGCTTGGCTGGACAGGGCTCTGGAAACACCATATATTTT. Translated, it gives CASSLAGQGSGNTIYF.

The V and J genes are TRBV9 and TRBJ1-1; a weak D match, TRBD1 (6 bases). Germline V lookup: CDR1 SGDLS, CDR2 YYNGEE. Trimming removed 0 bases at V and 5 bases at J, with 11 bases between. The CDR3 is made up of 14 amino acids. The chain's CDR3 is CASSVEGGGTEAFF. The CDR3 DNA is TGTGCCAGCAGCGTAGAAGGGGGTGGGACTGAAGCTTTCTTT.

This clone has a handful of counts. The CDR3: CASSISGVQFF. CDR3 DNA: TGTGCCAGCAGCATTAGCGGGGTTCAGTTCTTC. The chain recombines TRBV11-2 with TRBJ2-1; 8 bases align to TRBD2. V shed 5 bases and J 13 bases; nucleotides not matched to a gene: 4. This CDR3 is built from 11 residues. Germline V gene lookup returns CDR1 SGHAT and CDR2 FQNNGV. Based on the CDR3 plus reference TRBV11-2 and TRBJ2-1, the full variable domain is EAGVAQSPRYKIIEKRQSVAFWCNPISGHATLYWYQQILGQGPKLLIQFQNNGVVDDSQLPKDRFSAERLKGVDSTLKIQPAKLEDSAVYLCASSISGVQFFGPGTRLTVL.

The chain joins TRBV4-3 to TRBJ2-3; TRBD2 matches 7 bases. J was trimmed by 10 bases and V by 3 bases; bases with no gene match: 7. The CDR3 length is 13 residues. CDR1 and CDR2 (germline): LGHNA, YSLEER. The chain's CDR3 is CASSHFPRGAQYF. The CDR3 coding sequence is TGCGCCAGCAGCCATTTCCCCCGGGGGGCGCAGTATTTT.

The chain has TRBV5-8 and TRBJ1-6, with 8 positions matching TRBD1. This CDR3 region has 13 residues. Losses at the gene ends were 7 bases for V and 9 bases for J; bases not matched to a gene: 6. CDR1 and CDR2 (germline): SGHTS, YDEGEE. The CDR3 region is CASARDRSSPLHF. CDR3 in DNA: TGTGCCAGCGCCCGGGACAGGTCTTCACCCCTCCACTTT.

The V call is TRBV5-1, the J call TRBJ2-2; 7 bases fit TRBD1. CDR3 length: 17 residues. Germline CDR1 and CDR2: SGHRS and YFSETQ. The J segment lost 6 bases and the V segment lost 6 bases, leaving 17 bases of the junction unmatched. CDR3 nucleotides: TGCGCCAGCACCCCGCGTACCGGGACAGTTAGGCCCGGGGAGCTGTTTTTT. The encoded protein is CASTPRTGTVRPGELFF.

The gene calls are TRBV9 and TRBJ2-3; perhaps TRBD2 as D (6 bases). The length of the CDR3 is 18 residues. Trimming left V 0 bases short and J 0 bases short, with 17 bases between. CDR1 and CDR2 (germline): SGDLS, YYNGEE. CDR3 coding DNA: TGTGCCAGCAGCGTAGAGGGATTGCGCGGGGCTAGCACAGATACGCAGTATTTT. Protein: CASSVEGLRGASTDTQYF.

The chain links TRBV28 to TRBJ1-2, with TRBD1 matching 8 bases. CDR3 length: 13 residues. The V gene's germline CDR1 is MDHEN and CDR2 SYDVKM. The V gene end was trimmed by 7 bases and the J gene end by 11 bases; junction bases not matched to a gene: 12. CDR3 DNA sequence: TGTGCCAGCACCCTAGGGACAGGCTTAGGTTACACCTTC. Its translation is CASTLGTGLGYTF.

J is TRBJ1-2 and V is TRBV5-1; 7 bases map to TRBD1. The CDR3 is 14 amino acids. V gave up 0 bases and J gave up 4 bases; unmatched junction bases: 3. CDR1 is SGHRS, CDR2 YFSETQ, per germline. The CDR3 loop is CASSLERDSYGYTF. For the CDR3, the DNA is TGCGCCAGCAGCTTGGAACGGGACAGCTATGGCTACACCTTC.

V is TRBV5-4 and J is TRBJ2-1, with no clear D. CDR1 is SGHNT, CDR2 YYREEE, per germline (reference sequence). V was cut by 1 base and J by 4 bases, with 12 bases left in between. CDR3 length: 15 residues. The CDR3 sequence: CASSLSGPAYNEQFF. DNA of the CDR3: TGTGCCAGCAGCTTGTCAGGCCCAGCATACAATGAGCAGTTCTTC.

The chain couples TRBV7-3 to TRBJ2-3, with D unclear. CDR3 size: 14 residues. Germline lookup yields CDR1 SGHTA and CDR2 FQGTGA. The V gene lost 3 bases and the J gene lost 0 bases, with 7 bases spanning the gap. The CDR3 reads CASSFSASTDTQYF. Here the CDR3 DNA reads TGTGCCAGCAGCTTTTCAGCGAGCACAGATACGCAGTATTTT.

The chain combines TRBV2 with TRBJ1-1, with a tentative D call TRBD1 (5 bases). Per the germline V gene, CDR1 is SNHLY and CDR2 is FYNNEI. The CDR3 runs to 13 residues. Trimming took 7 bases from V and 3 from J, leaving 12 bases between them. The CDR3 reads CASTRRGDTEAFF. The CDR3, as DNA: TGTGCCAGCACCCGACGGGGGGACACTGAAGCTTTCTTT.

The gene calls are TRBV7-9 and TRBJ2-1, with 7 bases that match TRBD2. Per the germline V gene, CDR1 is SEHNR and CDR2 is FQNEAQ (reference sequence). The CDR3 spans 14 residues. V trimming: 3 bases; J trimming: 5 bases; junction bases outside the gene matches: 4. The CDR3 is CASSLGLLHNEQFF. CDR3 sequence (DNA): TGTGCCAGCAGCTTGGGACTACTTCACAATGAGCAGTTCTTC. Full variable domain (outside the CDR3, taken from reference TRBV7-9 and TRBJ2-1): DTGVSQNPRHKITKRGQNVTFRCDPISEHNRLYWYRQTLGQGPEFLTYFQNEAQLEKSRLLSDRFSAERPKGSFSTLEIQRTEQGDSAMYLCASSLGLLHNEQFFGPGTRLTVL.

The table lists this clone with a count of one. The J gene is TRBJ1-4, the V gene TRBV3-1 (or the pseudogene TRBV3-2); 9 bases are a match to TRBD1. V was pared by 0 bases and J by 13 bases, with 6 bases of the junction left unmatched. Per germline, CDR1 LGHDT and CDR2 YNNKEL (reference sequence). The CDR3 contains 14 residues. CDR3 in DNA: TGTGCCAGCAGCCAAGATGGGACAGGGAGAGGACTGTTTTTT. Translated: CASSQDGTGRGLFF.